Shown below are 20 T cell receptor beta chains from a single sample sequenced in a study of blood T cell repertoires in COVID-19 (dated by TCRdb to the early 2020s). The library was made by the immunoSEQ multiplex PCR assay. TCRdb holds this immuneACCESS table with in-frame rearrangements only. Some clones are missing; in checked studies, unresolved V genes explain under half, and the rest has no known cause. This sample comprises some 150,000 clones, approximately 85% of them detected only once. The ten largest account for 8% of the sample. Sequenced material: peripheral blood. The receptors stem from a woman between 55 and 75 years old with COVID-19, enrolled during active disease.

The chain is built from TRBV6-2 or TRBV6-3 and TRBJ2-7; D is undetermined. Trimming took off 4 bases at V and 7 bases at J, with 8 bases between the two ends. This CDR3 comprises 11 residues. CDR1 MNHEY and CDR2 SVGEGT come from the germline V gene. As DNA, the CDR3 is TGTGCCAGCAGTTCCCCCAGGGAGCAGTACTTC. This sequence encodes CASSSPREQYF.

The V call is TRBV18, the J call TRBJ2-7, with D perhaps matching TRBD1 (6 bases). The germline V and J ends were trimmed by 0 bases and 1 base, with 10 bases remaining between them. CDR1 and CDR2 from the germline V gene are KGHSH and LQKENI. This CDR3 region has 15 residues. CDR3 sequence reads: CASSPPGHSSYEQYF. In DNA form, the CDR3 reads TGTGCCAGCTCACCACCGGGACACTCGTCCTACGAGCAGTACTTC.

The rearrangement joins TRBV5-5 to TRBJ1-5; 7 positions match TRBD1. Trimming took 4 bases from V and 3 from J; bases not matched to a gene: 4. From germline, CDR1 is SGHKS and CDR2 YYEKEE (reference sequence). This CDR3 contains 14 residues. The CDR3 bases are TGTGCCAGCAGCCTTGACAGGGTCAATCAGCCCCAGCATTTT. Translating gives CASSLDRVNQPQHF.

The CDR3 sequence: CASSIGQGRVGNQPQHF. CDR3 nucleotides: TGTGCCAGTAGTATAGGACAGGGGAGGGTTGGCAATCAGCCCCAGCATTTT. This chain joins TRBV19 and TRBJ1-5; 8 bases are shared with TRBD1. The germline CDR1 and CDR2 sequences are LNHDA and SQIVND (reference sequence). The J segment lost 2 bases and the V segment lost 1 base, leaving 7 bases of the junction unmatched. This CDR3 has 17 residues.

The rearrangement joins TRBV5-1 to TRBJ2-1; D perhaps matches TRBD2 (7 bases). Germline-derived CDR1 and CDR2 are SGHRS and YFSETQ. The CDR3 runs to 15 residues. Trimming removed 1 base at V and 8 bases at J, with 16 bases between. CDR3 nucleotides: TGCGCCAGCAGCTTGCAAGTGGGGGGGCCATATGAGCAGTTCTTC. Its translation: CASSLQVGGPYEQFF.

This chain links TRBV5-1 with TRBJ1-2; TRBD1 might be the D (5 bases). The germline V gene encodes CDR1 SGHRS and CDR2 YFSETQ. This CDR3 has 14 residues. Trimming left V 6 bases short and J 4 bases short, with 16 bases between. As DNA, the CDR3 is TGCGCCAGCACCCTGGAGCCGGGGGGCTATGGCTACACCTTC. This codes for CASTLEPGGYGYTF.

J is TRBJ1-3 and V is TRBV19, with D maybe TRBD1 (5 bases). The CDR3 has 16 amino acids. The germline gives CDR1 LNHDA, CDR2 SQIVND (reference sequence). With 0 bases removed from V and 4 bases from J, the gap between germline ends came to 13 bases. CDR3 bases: TGTGCCAGTAGTATAGATGGGGGGGGAGCCGGAAACACCATATATTTT. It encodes CASSIDGGGAGNTIYF.

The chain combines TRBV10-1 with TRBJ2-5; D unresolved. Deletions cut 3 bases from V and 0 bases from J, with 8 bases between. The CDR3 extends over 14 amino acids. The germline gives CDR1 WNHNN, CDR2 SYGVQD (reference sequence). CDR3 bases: TGCGCCAGCAGTGACAGTATGTACCAAGAGACCCAGTACTTC. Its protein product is CASSDSMYQETQYF.

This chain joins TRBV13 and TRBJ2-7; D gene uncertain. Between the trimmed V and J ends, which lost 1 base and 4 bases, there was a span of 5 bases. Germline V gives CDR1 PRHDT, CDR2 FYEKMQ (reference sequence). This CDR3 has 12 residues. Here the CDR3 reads CASSLVSYEQYF. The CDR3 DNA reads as TGTGCCAGCAGCTTAGTGTCTTACGAGCAGTACTTC.

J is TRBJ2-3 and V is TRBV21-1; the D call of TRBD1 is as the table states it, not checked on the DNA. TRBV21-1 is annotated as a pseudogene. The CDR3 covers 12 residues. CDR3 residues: CASRTGPDTQYF. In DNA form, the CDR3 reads TGTGCCAGCAGGACAGGGCCAGATACGCAGTATTTT.

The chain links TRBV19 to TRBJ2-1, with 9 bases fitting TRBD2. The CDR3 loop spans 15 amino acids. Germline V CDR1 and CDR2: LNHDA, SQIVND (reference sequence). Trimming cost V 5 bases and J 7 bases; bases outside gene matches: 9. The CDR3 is CASSDERGARNEQFF. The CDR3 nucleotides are TGTGCCAGTAGTGACGAGCGGGGGGCGCGGAATGAGCAGTTCTTC.

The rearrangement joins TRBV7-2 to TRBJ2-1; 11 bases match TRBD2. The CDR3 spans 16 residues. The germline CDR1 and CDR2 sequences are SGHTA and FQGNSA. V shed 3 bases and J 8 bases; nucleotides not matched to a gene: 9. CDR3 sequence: CASSFHVAGGLDEQFF. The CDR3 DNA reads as TGTGCCAGCAGCTTCCATGTAGCGGGGGGGCTGGATGAGCAGTTCTTC. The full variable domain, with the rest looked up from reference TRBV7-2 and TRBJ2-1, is GAGVSQSPSNKVTEKGKDVELRCDPISGHTALYWYRQSLGQGLEFLIYFQGNSAPDKSGLPSDRFSAERTGGSVSTLTIQRTQQEDSAVYLCASSFHVAGGLDEQFFGPGTRLTVL.

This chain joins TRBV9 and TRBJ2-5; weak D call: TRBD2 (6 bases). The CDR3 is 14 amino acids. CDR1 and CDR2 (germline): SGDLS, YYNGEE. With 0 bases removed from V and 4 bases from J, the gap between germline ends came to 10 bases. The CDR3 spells CASSVGQGLETQYF. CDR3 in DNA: TGTGCCAGCAGCGTAGGGCAGGGACTAGAGACCCAGTACTTC.

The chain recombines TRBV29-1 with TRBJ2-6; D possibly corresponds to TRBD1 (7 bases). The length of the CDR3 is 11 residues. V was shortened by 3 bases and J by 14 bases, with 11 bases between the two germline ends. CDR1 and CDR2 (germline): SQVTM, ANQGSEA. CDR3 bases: TGCAGCGTTGAGGCAGGGGGGATCCTGACTTTC. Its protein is CSVEAGGILTF.

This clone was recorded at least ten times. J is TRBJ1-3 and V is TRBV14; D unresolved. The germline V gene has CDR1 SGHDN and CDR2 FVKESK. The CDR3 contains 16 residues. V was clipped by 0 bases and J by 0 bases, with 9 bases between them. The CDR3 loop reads CASSQEGSHSGNTIYF. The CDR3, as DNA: TGTGCCAGCAGCCAAGAGGGCAGTCACTCTGGAAACACCATATATTTT.

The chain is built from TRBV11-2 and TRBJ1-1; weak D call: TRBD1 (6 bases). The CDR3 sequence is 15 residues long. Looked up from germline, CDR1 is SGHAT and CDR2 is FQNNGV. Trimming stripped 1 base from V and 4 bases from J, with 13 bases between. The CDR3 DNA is TGTGCCAGCAGCTTAGTACTGGGGGCACGCACTGAAGCTTTCTTT. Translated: CASSLVLGARTEAFF.

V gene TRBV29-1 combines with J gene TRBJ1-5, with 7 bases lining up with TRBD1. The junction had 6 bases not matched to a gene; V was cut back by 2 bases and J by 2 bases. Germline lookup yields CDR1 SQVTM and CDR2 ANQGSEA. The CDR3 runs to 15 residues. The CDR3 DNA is TGCAGCGTTGAATCGACAGGGCATGGCAATCAGCCCCAGCATTTT. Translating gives CSVESTGHGNQPQHF.

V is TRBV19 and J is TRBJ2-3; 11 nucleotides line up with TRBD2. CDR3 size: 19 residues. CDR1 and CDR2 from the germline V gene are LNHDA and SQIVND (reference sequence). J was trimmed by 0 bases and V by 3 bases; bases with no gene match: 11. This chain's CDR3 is CASSILAGGPPASTDTQYF. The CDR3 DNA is TGTGCCAGTAGTATTCTAGCGGGGGGCCCCCCCGCTAGCACAGATACGCAGTATTTT.

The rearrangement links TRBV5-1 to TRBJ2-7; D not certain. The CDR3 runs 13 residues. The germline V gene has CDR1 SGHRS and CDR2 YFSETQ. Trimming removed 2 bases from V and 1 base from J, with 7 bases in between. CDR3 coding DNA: TGCGCCAGCAGCTTCACAGAGTCCTACGAGCAGTACTTC. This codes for CASSFTESYEQYF. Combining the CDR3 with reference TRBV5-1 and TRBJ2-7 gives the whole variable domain KAGVTQTPRYLIKTRGQQVTLSCSPISGHRSVSWYQQTPGQGLQFLFEYFSETQRNKGNFPGRFSGRQFSNSRSEMNVSTLELGDSALYLCASSFTESYEQYFGPGTRLTVT.

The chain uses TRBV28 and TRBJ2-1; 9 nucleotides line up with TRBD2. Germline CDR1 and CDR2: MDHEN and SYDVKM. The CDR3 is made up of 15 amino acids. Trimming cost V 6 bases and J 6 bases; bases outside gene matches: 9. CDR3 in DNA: TGTGCCAGCAGCCCCCCGGCGGGGGGGCGCAATGAGCAGTTCTTC. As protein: CASSPPAGGRNEQFF.